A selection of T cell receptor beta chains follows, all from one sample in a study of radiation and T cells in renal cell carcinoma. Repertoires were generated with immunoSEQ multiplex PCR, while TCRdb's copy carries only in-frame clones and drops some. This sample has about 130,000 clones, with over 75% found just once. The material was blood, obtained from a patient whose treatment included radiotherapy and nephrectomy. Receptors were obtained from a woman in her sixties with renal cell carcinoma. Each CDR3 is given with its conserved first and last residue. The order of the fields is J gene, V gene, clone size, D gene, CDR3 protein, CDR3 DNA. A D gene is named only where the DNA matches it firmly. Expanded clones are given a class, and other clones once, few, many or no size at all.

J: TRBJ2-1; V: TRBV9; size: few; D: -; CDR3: CASSPQGGGDEQFF; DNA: TGTGCCAGCAGCCCACAGGGCGGAGGTGATGAGCAGTTCTTC
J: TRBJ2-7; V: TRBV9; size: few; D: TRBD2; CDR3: CASSVAGGGHEQYF; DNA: TGTGCCAGCAGCGTAGCGGGAGGGGGACACGAGCAGTACTTC
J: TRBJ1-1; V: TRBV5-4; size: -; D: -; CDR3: CASSSQVRNTEAFF; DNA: TGTGCCAGCAGCTCGCAGGTGAGGAACACTGAAGCTTTCTTT
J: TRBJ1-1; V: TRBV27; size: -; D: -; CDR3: CASSLKGSTEAFF; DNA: TGTGCCAGCAGTTTAAAAGGGTCCACTGAAGCTTTCTTT
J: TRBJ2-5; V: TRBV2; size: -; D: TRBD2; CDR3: CASRPRSGGPGETQYF; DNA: TGTGCCAGCAGACCGCGGAGCGGGGGGCCGGGAGAGACCCAGTACTTC
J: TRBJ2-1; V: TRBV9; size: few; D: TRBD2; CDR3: CASSAPGLAVGEQFF; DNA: TGTGCCAGCAGCGCCCCGGGACTAGCGGTCGGGGAGCAGTTCTTC
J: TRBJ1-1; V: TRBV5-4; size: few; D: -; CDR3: CASSLETDTEAFF; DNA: TGTGCCAGCAGCTTGGAGACTGACACTGAAGCTTTCTTT
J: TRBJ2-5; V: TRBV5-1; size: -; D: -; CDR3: CASSLMGLGAETQYF; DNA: TGCGCCAGCAGCTTGATGGGGCTCGGGGCGGAGACCCAGTACTTC
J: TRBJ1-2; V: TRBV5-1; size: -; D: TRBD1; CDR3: CASSYHDRGRGDGYTF; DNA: TGCGCCAGCAGCTACCATGACAGGGGGCGGGGTGATGGCTACACCTTC
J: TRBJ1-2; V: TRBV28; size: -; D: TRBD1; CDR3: CASSFEGAPGYTF; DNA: TGTGCCAGCAGTTTTGAGGGGGCGCCTGGCTACACCTTC
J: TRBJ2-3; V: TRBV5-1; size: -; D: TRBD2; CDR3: CASSSGLAGPSTDTQYF; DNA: TGCGCCAGCAGCTCGGGACTAGCGGGCCCTAGCACAGATACGCAGTATTTT
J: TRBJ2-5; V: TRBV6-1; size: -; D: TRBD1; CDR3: CASSDSQGFQETQYF; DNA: TGTGCCAGCAGTGACTCACAGGGGTTCCAAGAGACCCAGTACTTC
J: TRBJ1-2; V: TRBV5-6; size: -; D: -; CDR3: CASSLEGRSGGYTF; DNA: TGTGCCAGCAGCTTGGAAGGGAGGTCGGGGGGCTACACCTTC
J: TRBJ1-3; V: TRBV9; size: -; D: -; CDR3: CASSPEASRARNTIYF; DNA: TGTGCCAGCAGCCCAGAAGCGAGCAGGGCGAGAAACACCATATATTTT
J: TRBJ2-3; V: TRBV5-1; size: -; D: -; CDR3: CASSLTGDHTDTQYF; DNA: TGCGCCAGCAGCTTGACGGGAGATCACACAGATACGCAGTATTTT
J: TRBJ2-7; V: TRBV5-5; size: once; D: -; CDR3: CASSPIDVHGSPYEQYF; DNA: TGTGCCAGCAGCCCCATAGATGTGCACGGATCACCCTACGAGCAGTACTTC
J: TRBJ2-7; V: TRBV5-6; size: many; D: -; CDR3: CASSFRREQYF; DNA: TGTGCCAGCAGCTTCCGCCGCGAGCAGTACTTC
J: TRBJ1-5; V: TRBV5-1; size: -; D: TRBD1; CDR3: CASSLGTDANQPQHF; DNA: TGCGCCAGCAGCCTCGGGACAGACGCCAATCAGCCCCAGCATTTT
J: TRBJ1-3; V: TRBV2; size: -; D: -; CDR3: CASQFTGTGNTIYF; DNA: TGTGCCAGCCAATTCACAGGGACTGGAAACACCATATATTTT
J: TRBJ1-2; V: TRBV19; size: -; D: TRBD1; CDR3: CARKRTGNYGYTF; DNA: TGTGCCAGGAAAAGGACAGGGAACTATGGCTACACCTTC
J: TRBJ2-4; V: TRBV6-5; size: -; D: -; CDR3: CASSYSTFGNIQYF; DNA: TGTGCCAGCAGTTACTCGACGTTCGGTAACATTCAGTACTTC
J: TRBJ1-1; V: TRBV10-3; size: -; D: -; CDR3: CAISESSRHTEAFF; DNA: TGTGCCATCAGTGAGTCGAGTAGGCACACTGAAGCTTTCTTT
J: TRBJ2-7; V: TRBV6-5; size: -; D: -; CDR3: CASSYSRRGASYEQYF; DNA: TGTGCCAGCAGTTACTCGAGAAGGGGAGCCTCCTACGAGCAGTACTTC
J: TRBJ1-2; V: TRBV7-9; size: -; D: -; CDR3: CASSLEGGYTF; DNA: TGTGCCAGCAGCTTAGAGGGTGGCTACACCTTC
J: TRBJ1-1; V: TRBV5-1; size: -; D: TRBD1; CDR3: CASSGQGMGTEAFF; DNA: TGCGCCAGCAGCGGACAGGGAATGGGGACTGAAGCTTTCTTT
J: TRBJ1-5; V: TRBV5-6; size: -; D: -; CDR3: CASSFSPNQPQHF; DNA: TGTGCCAGCAGCTTTTCTCCGAATCAGCCCCAGCATTTT
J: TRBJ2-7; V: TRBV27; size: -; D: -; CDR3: CASSSSGGGAYEQYF; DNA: TGTGCCAGCAGTTCCTCCGGAGGGGGGGCTTACGAGCAGTACTTC
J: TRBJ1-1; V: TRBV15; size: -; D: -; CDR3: CATSRGGTAATEAFF; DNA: TGTGCCACCAGCAGAGGCGGCACCGCGGCGACTGAAGCTTTCTTT
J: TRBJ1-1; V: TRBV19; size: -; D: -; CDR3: CASRERGLMNTEAFF; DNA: TGTGCCAGTAGAGAGAGAGGGCTGATGAACACTGAAGCTTTCTTT
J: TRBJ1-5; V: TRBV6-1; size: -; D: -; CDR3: CASSEATRNQPQHF; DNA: TGTGCCAGCAGTGAAGCGACACGCAATCAGCCCCAGCATTTT
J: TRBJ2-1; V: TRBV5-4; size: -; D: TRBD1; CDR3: CASSSPEDRVSYNEQFF; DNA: TGTGCCAGCAGCTCACCTGAAGACAGGGTCTCCTACAATGAGCAGTTCTTC
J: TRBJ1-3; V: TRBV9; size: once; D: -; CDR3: CASSVVAGATGNTIYF; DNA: TGTGCCAGCAGCGTAGTAGCGGGGGCGACAGGAAACACCATATATTTT
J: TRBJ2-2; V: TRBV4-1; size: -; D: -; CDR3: CASSPREGGTGELFF; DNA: TGCGCCAGCAGCCCCCGAGAGGGGGGGACCGGGGAGCTGTTTTTT
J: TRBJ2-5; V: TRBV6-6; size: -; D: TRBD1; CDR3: CASSPRTGVGETQYF; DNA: TGTGCCAGCAGTCCTCGGACAGGGGTCGGGGAGACCCAGTACTTC
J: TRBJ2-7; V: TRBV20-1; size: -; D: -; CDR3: CSGLGNYEQYF; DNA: TGCAGTGGACTAGGAAACTACGAGCAGTACTTC
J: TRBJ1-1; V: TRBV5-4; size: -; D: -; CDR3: CASSLPPWVTEAFF; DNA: TGTGCCAGCAGCCTACCCCCCTGGGTCACTGAAGCTTTCTTT
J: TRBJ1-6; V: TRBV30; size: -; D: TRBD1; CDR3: CAGTGEDSPLHF; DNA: TGTGCCGGAACAGGGGAAGATTCACCCCTCCACTTT
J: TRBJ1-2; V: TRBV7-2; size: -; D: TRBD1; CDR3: CASRGSDRAGYTF; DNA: TGTGCCAGCAGGGGTTCGGACAGGGCGGGCTACACCTTC
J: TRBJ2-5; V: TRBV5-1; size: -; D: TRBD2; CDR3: CASSFGLAGGIQETQYF; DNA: TGCGCCAGCAGCTTCGGGCTAGCGGGGGGTATACAAGAGACCCAGTACTTC